Following are 21 T cell receptor beta chains from one sample sequenced in a study of cytomegalovirus exposure and HLA in healthy donors. PCR used 60 Vbeta primers and 13 Jbeta primers. The data were produced by immunoSEQ multiplex PCR, yet TCRdb's version contains in-frame clones alone and is incomplete. Among some 160,000 clones listed, roughly 80% were seen once. The specimen sequenced was PBMCs. The receptors derive from a man aged 45-60 years in good health and CMV-seropositive.

This clone has more than one count but fewer than ten. The chain links TRBV11-2 to TRBJ2-7, with 7 bases that match TRBD2. V trimming: 6 bases; J trimming: 3 bases; junction bases outside the gene matches: 11. Per the germline V gene, CDR1 is SGHAT and CDR2 is FQNNGV. CDR3 length equals 15 residues. The CDR3 DNA sequence: TGTGCCAGCAGAGGCGGGAGTCGCTCTATCTACGAGCAGTACTTC. Residues: CASRGGSRSIYEQYF.

This clone has more than one count but fewer than ten. This chain links TRBV7-2 with TRBJ2-7; 12 bases are shared with TRBD2. CDR1 is SGHTA and CDR2 is FQGNSA in the germline V gene. CDR3 length: 15 residues. V was clipped by 4 bases and J by 3 bases; unmatched bases: 4. The CDR3 sequence: CASSSRTSGNYEQYF. Written as DNA, the CDR3 is TGTGCCAGCAGCTCCCGGACTAGCGGGAACTACGAGCAGTACTTC.

The rearrangement uses TRBV5-1 and TRBJ2-1; unclear D gene. Between the trimmed V and J ends, which lost 4 bases and 10 bases, there was a span of 15 bases. Germline V gene sequence: CDR1 SGHRS, CDR2 YFSETQ. This CDR3 spans 13 amino acids. The chain's CDR3 is CASSAAPLEEQFF. CDR3 nucleotides: TGCGCCAGCAGCGCCGCTCCACTGGAGGAGCAGTTCTTC.

The genes are TRBV28 and TRBJ2-2; TRBD2 matches at 8 bases. With 5 bases clipped from V and 7 bases from J, the junction kept 3 bases outside the gene matches. This CDR3 has 13 amino acids. CDR1 is MDHEN and CDR2 is SYDVKM in the germline V gene. The CDR3 here is CASSERGLGELFF. The CDR3 region has the DNA TGTGCCAGCAGTGAGCGGGGGCTCGGGGAGCTGTTTTTT.

CDR3 sequence: CASSYPGQGDYEQYF. CDR3 coding DNA: TGTGCCAGCAGTTACCCGGGACAGGGCGACTACGAGCAGTACTTC. The rearrangement links TRBV6-5 to TRBJ2-7; 9 positions match TRBD1. CDR3 length: 15 residues. Germline CDR1 MNHEY, CDR2 SVGAGI. Trimming removed 2 bases from V and 3 bases from J; junction bases left unmatched: 5.

The chain uses TRBV5-1 and TRBJ2-5; TRBD2 agrees at 13 bases. The V and J ends lost 7 bases and 4 bases, in that order; junction bases with no gene match: 4. This CDR3 spans 14 amino acids. Germline CDR1 is SGHRS and CDR2 is YFSETQ. The DNA for the CDR3 is TGCGCCAGCCGGGGACTAGCGGGGACAGAGACCCAGTACTTC. It yields the protein CASRGLAGTETQYF. Based on the CDR3 plus reference TRBV5-1 and TRBJ2-5, the full variable domain is KAGVTQTPRYLIKTRGQQVTLSCSPISGHRSVSWYQQTPGQGLQFLFEYFSETQRNKGNFPGRFSGRQFSNSRSEMNVSTLELGDSALYLCASRGLAGTETQYFGPGTRLLVL.

The chain links TRBV19 to TRBJ2-5; perhaps TRBD1 as D (6 bases). The CDR3 extends over 14 amino acids. Trimming left V 0 bases short and J 2 bases short, with 7 bases between. Germline values: CDR1 LNHDA, CDR2 SQIVND (reference sequence). In nucleotides, the CDR3 is TGTGCCAGTAGTATAGAGGACAGTCAAGAGACCCAGTACTTC. Translated: CASSIEDSQETQYF.

The V gene is TRBV5-1, the J gene TRBJ2-2; D is perhaps TRBD2 (7 bases). The germline V gene has CDR1 SGHRS and CDR2 YFSETQ. This CDR3 contains 16 residues. V was pared by 3 bases and J by 5 bases, with 17 bases between. Written as DNA, the CDR3 is TGCGCCAGCAGCTACGGACTAGGGGGACGTACCGGGGAGCTGTTTTTT. Residues: CASSYGLGGRTGELFF.

The J gene is TRBJ1-2, the V gene TRBV2; a weak D match, TRBD1 (5 bases). CDR1 SNHLY and CDR2 FYNNEI come from the germline V gene. The CDR3 is made up of 12 amino acids. With 6 bases removed from V and 4 bases from J, the gap between germline ends came to 9 bases. The CDR3 loop is CASSRELYGYTF. As DNA, the CDR3 is TGTGCCAGCAGCAGGGAACTCTATGGCTACACCTTC.

V is TRBV6-1 and J is TRBJ2-1; a weak D match, TRBD2 (6 bases). The CDR3 is 16 residues long. The V gene lost 4 bases and the J gene lost 5 bases, with 18 bases spanning the gap. Germline V gene data show CDR1 as MNHNS and CDR2 as SASEGT. The CDR3 DNA reads TGTGCCAGCAGTGGGGCCCCCAGCGGGCTAAACAATGAGCAGTTCTTC. Its protein product is CASSGAPSGLNNEQFF.

This clone was seen just once. The V and J genes are TRBV6-5 and TRBJ2-1; 12 nucleotides line up with TRBD2. After removal of 7 bases from V and 3 bases from J, the junction contained 4 bases not matched to a gene. The CDR3 is made up of 15 amino acids. CDR1 MNHEY and CDR2 SVGAGI come from the germline V gene. The DNA of the CDR3 is TGTGCCAGCACCCGGACTAGCGGGGACTACAATGAGCAGTTCTTC. This gives the protein CASTRTSGDYNEQFF.

The chain uses TRBV28 and TRBJ2-3, with D possibly matching TRBD2 (6 bases). Trimming pared 2 bases from V and 3 bases from J, leaving 12 bases between. Germline V lookup: CDR1 MDHEN, CDR2 SYDVKM. CDR3 length equals 15 residues. The CDR3 loop is CASSLRGGPTDTQYF. DNA for the CDR3: TGTGCCAGCAGTTTAAGGGGAGGACCAACAGATACGCAGTATTTT.

The chain is built from TRBV30 and TRBJ1-1; D unresolved. The CDR3 covers 15 residues. Trimming pared 3 bases from V and 4 bases from J, leaving 18 bases between. Germline V gives CDR1 GTSNPN, CDR2 SVGIG (reference sequence). This chain's CDR3 is CAWRLRPGRTTEAFF. CDR3 DNA sequence: TGTGCCTGGAGACTTAGGCCGGGGAGGACCACTGAAGCTTTCTTT.

The rearrangement links TRBV5-1 to TRBJ2-5, with TRBD2 identical over 14 bases. Germline V gene sequence: CDR1 SGHRS, CDR2 YFSETQ. This CDR3 is built from 15 residues. V lost 7 bases to trimming and J lost 7 bases; unmatched junction nucleotides: 9. This chain's CDR3 is CASGGLAGDQGTQYF. The CDR3 DNA is TGCGCCAGCGGGGGACTAGCGGGGGACCAGGGGACCCAGTACTTC.

V gene TRBV2 combines with J gene TRBJ2-7, with D unclear. There are 13 residues in the CDR3. CDR1 SNHLY and CDR2 FYNNEI come from the germline V gene. Trimming left V 7 bases short and J 2 bases short, with 12 bases between. The CDR3, as DNA: TGTGCCAGCACTTTACTGGGCCCCTACGAGCAGTACTTC. Residues: CASTLLGPYEQYF.

The V call is TRBV11-3, the J call TRBJ2-7; 9 positions match TRBD1. This CDR3 spans 15 amino acids. Germline V gives CDR1 SGHNT, CDR2 YENEEA. V trimming: 5 bases; J trimming: 3 bases; junction bases outside the gene matches: 8. CDR3 sequence reads: CASSEGTGPYYEQYF. DNA of the CDR3: TGTGCCAGCAGCGAAGGGACAGGGCCCTACTACGAGCAGTACTTC. Variable domain in full (rest from reference TRBV11-3 and TRBJ2-7): EAGVVQSPRYKIIEKKQPVAFWCNPISGHNTLYWYLQNLGQGPELLIRYENEEAVDDSQLPKDRFSAERLKGVDSTLKIQPAELGDSAVYLCASSEGTGPYYEQYFGPGTRLTVT.

The genes are TRBV2 and TRBJ1-2; 10 bases match TRBD1. The V segment lost 4 bases and the J segment 4 bases; nucleotides outside the gene matches: 9. CDR3 length: 16 residues. Germline V gene data show CDR1 as SNHLY and CDR2 as FYNNEI. CDR3 in DNA: TGTGCCAGCAGTGCGCTGACAGGGGGCTACGGCTATGGCTACACCTTC. The encoded protein is CASSALTGGYGYGYTF.

The gene calls are TRBV30 and TRBJ1-5; D perhaps matches TRBD1 (6 bases). Germline V gene lookup returns CDR1 GTSNPN and CDR2 SVGIG (reference sequence). V was pared by 0 bases and J by 4 bases, with 10 bases between. The CDR3 has 14 amino acids. CDR3 loop: CAWSVGGANQPQHF. CDR3 DNA: TGTGCCTGGAGTGTAGGGGGGGCTAATCAGCCCCAGCATTTT.

The J gene is TRBJ1-5, the V gene TRBV18, with a tentative D call TRBD1 (6 bases). This CDR3 has 14 residues. CDR1 is KGHSH, CDR2 LQKENI, per germline. The germline V and J ends were trimmed by 3 bases and 5 bases, with 11 bases remaining between them. This CDR3 reads CASSPGRGDQPQHF. For the CDR3, the DNA is TGTGCCAGCTCACCTGGCAGGGGAGATCAGCCCCAGCATTTT.

The chain uses TRBV7-2 and TRBJ1-5; 7 bases match TRBD1. CDR3 length: 15 residues. CDR1 and CDR2 from the germline V gene are SGHTA and FQGNSA. V was clipped by 4 bases and J by 8 bases; unmatched bases: 11. As DNA, the CDR3 is TGTGCCAGCAGCTCCTTACAGGGGCGGACCGAGCCCCAGCATTTT. Residues: CASSSLQGRTEPQHF. The full variable domain, in which reference TRBV7-2 and TRBJ1-5 provide the parts outside the CDR3, is GAGVSQSPSNKVTEKGKDVELRCDPISGHTALYWYRQSLGQGLEFLIYFQGNSAPDKSGLPSDRFSAERTGGSVSTLTIQRTQQEDSAVYLCASSSLQGRTEPQHFGDGTRLSIL.

The V gene is TRBV28, the J gene TRBJ1-5, with 8 bases aligning to TRBD1. The germline CDR1 and CDR2 sequences are MDHEN and SYDVKM. This CDR3 is 13 amino acids long. V shed 7 bases, J shed 7 bases, and the junction held 6 bases outside the gene matches. The CDR3 protein is CASIGQGRQPQHF. The CDR3 coding sequence is TGTGCCAGCATCGGACAGGGAAGGCAGCCCCAGCATTTT.